One sample yielded the 8 T cell receptor beta chains listed below, sequenced in a study of shared clonotypes between healthy human individuals. Method: immunoSEQ multiplex PCR; TCRdb's copy keeps in-frame clones and lacks some. In the table there are 2 million to 2.5 million clones, approximately 94% of which are singletons. The sequenced material came from naive CD4+ T cells sorted from blood. Stated subset: CD45RA+ positively selected. These receptors were taken from a man aged 18 to 29 in good health.

The chain carries TRBV11-2 and TRBJ1-5; perhaps TRBD1 as D (5 bases). Trimming left V 6 bases short and J 8 bases short, with 14 bases between. Germline CDR1 SGHAT, CDR2 FQNNGV. This CDR3 is built from 13 residues. CDR3 nucleotide sequence: TGTGCCAGCAGTCGGGACCTTCGAGAGCCCCAGCATTTT. Amino acids: CASSRDLREPQHF.

The chain couples TRBV6-1 to TRBJ2-2; 9 bases align to TRBD1. The trim removed 6 bases at V and 2 bases at J, leaving 4 bases unmatched. Germline assignment: CDR1 MNHNS and CDR2 SASEGT. The CDR3 runs to 15 residues. CDR3 bases: TGTGCCAGCAGGACAGGGGGTACCAACACCGGGGAGCTGTTTTTT. Its protein is CASRTGGTNTGELFF.

This chain links TRBV10-3 with TRBJ1-3, with D maybe TRBD1 (5 bases). This CDR3 has 16 amino acids. Per the germline V gene, CDR1 is ENHRY and CDR2 is SYGVKD. Trimming left V 3 bases short and J 4 bases short, with 16 bases between. CDR3 region: CAISDMGLLLGNTIYF. The CDR3, as DNA: TGTGCCATCAGTGATATGGGACTCCTGCTCGGAAACACCATATATTTT.

Points on this clone: This sample also contains other DNA sequences that code for the same CDR3. This sequence joins TRBV2 and TRBJ1-1; D might be TRBD1 (5 bases). The CDR3 sequence is 11 residues long. Germline V gives CDR1 SNHLY, CDR2 FYNNEI. V lost 10 bases, J lost 0 bases, and 6 bases lay in between. CDR3 amino acids: CATGMNTEAFF. The CDR3 bases are TGTGCCACAGGGATGAACACTGAAGCTTTCTTT.

This rearrangement joins TRBV4-2 to TRBJ1-2, with D possibly TRBD1 on 5 matching bases. The CDR3 is 14 amino acids. V was clipped by 0 bases and J by 8 bases, with 13 bases between them. Germline loops: CDR1 LGHNA, CDR2 YNFKEQ. CDR3 amino acids: CASSQDGQGEGYTF. The CDR3, as DNA: TGTGCCAGCAGCCAAGATGGGCAGGGAGAAGGCTACACCTTC.

The genes are TRBV30 and TRBJ1-4; no reliable D call. This CDR3 is built from 14 residues. Deletions cut 2 bases from V and 0 bases from J, with 7 bases between. The germline gives CDR1 GTSNPN, CDR2 SVGIG (reference sequence). CDR3 residues: CAWSFWATNEKLFF. The CDR3 DNA follows: TGTGCCTGGAGTTTTTGGGCAACTAATGAAAAACTGTTTTTT.

The chain uses TRBV7-2 and TRBJ2-7; the D is unclear. Trimming stripped 5 bases from V and 2 bases from J, with 13 bases between. Germline V gene lookup returns CDR1 SGHTA and CDR2 FQGNSA. The CDR3 covers 14 residues. CDR3 residues: CASSQRDTAYEQYF. As DNA, the CDR3 is TGTGCCAGCAGCCAACGCGACACCGCCTACGAGCAGTACTTC.

The J gene is TRBJ2-4, the V gene TRBV19; the match to TRBD1 covers 7 bases. The CDR3 extends over 14 amino acids. The V and J ends lost 6 bases and 6 bases, in that order; junction bases with no gene match: 8. Germline CDR1 is LNHDA and CDR2 is SQIVND (reference sequence). The DNA of the CDR3 is TGTGCCAGTAGCCAGACAGGGTCGAGAAACATTCAGTACTTC. It translates to CASSQTGSRNIQYF.